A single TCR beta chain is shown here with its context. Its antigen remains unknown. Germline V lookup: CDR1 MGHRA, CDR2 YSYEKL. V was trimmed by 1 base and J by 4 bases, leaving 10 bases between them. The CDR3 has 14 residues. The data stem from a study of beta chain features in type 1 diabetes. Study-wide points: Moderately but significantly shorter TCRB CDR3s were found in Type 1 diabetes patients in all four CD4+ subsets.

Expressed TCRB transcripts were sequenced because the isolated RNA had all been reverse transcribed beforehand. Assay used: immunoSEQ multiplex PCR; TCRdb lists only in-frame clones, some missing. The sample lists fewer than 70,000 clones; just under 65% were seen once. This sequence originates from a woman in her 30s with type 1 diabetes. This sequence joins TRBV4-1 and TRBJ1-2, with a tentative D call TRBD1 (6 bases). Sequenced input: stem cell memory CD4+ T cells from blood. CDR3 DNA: TGCGCCAGCAGCCAAGTGGGGGCCTTCTATGGCTACACCTTC. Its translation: CASSQVGAFYGYTF.